The source of this TCR beta chain is a study of shared clonotypes between healthy human individuals. This table comes from immunoSEQ multiplex PCR, and its TCRdb copy is limited to in-frame clones, with some not included. The data show hundreds of thousands of clones, with less than 75% seen just once and less than 11% held by the top ten. Between the trimmed V and J ends, which lost 4 bases and 3 bases, there was a span of 15 bases. This CDR3 is built from 16 residues. Germline lookup yields CDR1 SGHVS and CDR2 FNYEAQ. The chain joins TRBV7-6 to TRBJ1-4, with a possible D match to TRBD1 (6 bases). The specimen was memory CD4+ T cells sorted from blood. As to subset: CD45RA-negative fraction. The TCR was taken from a man aged 30 to 45 in good health. The CDR3 DNA reads as TGTGCCAGCAGCTCGGGGGCCGGTAGAGCTAATGAAAAACTGTTTTTT. Translating gives CASSSGAGRANEKLFF.